This passage covers 29 T cell receptor beta chains from one sample sequenced in a study of CD8 T cells in ankylosing spondylitis. General study findings and limits: Seven to nine highly homologous variants made up a TCR beta motif that seemed to typify ankylosing spondylitis blood.

Their antigens are not known. One entry per CDR3 protein, called by TCRdb with MiXCR from the 5' RACE reads. The top ten clones hold 13% to 15% of a sample with under 250,000 distinct CDR3 sequences, approximately 7.3% of them seen once. Sequencing was performed on blood, either unsorted or a sorted T cell fraction (not recorded which). The receptors come from a male donor with ankylosing spondylitis.

The DNA for the CDR3 is TGTGCCAGCAGCGTAGCGGGGATTCCCTCCTACGAGCAGTACTTC. It encodes CASSVAGIPSYEQYF. The rearrangement links TRBV9 to TRBJ2-7; possibly TRBD2 for D (5 bases). Trimming stripped 0 bases from V and 0 bases from J, with 10 bases between. Per the germline V gene, CDR1 is SGDLS and CDR2 is YYNGEE. This CDR3 is built from 15 residues. The complete variable domain, with remaining parts taken from reference TRBV9 and TRBJ2-7, reads DSGVTQTPKHLITATGQRVTLRCSPRSGDLSVYWYQQSLDQGLQFLIQYYNGEERAKGNILERFSAQQFPDLHSELNLSSLELGDSALYFCASSVAGIPSYEQYFGPGTRLTVT.

The chain links TRBV5-6 to TRBJ2-5; perhaps TRBD2 as D (5 bases). Trimming removed 4 bases at V and 5 bases at J, with 18 bases between. There are 15 residues in the CDR3. Per germline, CDR1 SGHDT and CDR2 YYEEEE. CDR3 DNA sequence: TGTGCCAGCAGCCCCGGGTACGGGATTAGGGAGACCCAGTACTTC. Its translation: CASSPGYGIRETQYF. The entire variable domain, with the rest obtained from reference TRBV5-6 and TRBJ2-5, is as follows: DAGVTQSPTHLIKTRGQQVTLRCSPKSGHDTVSWYQQALGQGPQFIFQYYEEEERQRGNFPDRFSGHQFPNYSSELNVNALLLGDSALYLCASSPGYGIRETQYFGPGTRLLVL.

This clonotype occurred many times. This sequence joins TRBV12-3 or TRBV12-4 and TRBJ1-2; D is uncertain. The CDR3 runs 15 residues. Trimming took 4 bases from V and 4 from J, leaving 16 bases between them. The CDR3 region has the DNA TGTGCCAGCAGTTCCGACCCCTTACGGGGCTATGGCTACACCTTC. Protein: CASSSDPLRGYGYTF.

This clonotype was seen at least ten times. The V and J genes are TRBV5-6 and TRBJ1-1; 8 nucleotides agree with TRBD1. The CDR3 has 16 residues. Per germline, CDR1 SGHDT and CDR2 YYEEEE. V lost 3 bases and J lost 0; bases outside the gene matches: 7. CDR3 nucleotide sequence: TGTGCCAGCAGCTGGGGGGACAGGCCCATGAACACTGAAGCTTTCTTT. This sequence encodes CASSWGDRPMNTEAFF.

This clonotype was counted at least ten times. CDR3 loop: CATSRQGAYEQYF. CDR3 bases: TGTGCCACCTCTCGACAGGGGGCCTACGAGCAGTACTTC. The chain uses TRBV27 and TRBJ2-7; 9 bases match TRBD1. Germline loops: CDR1 MNHEY, CDR2 SMNVEV (reference sequence). Trimming took 10 bases from V and 2 from J; bases not matched to a gene: 6. CDR3 size: 13 residues.

This clonotype was seen repeatedly, ten times or more. The genes are TRBV27 and TRBJ1-6, with a tentative D call TRBD1 (6 bases). Germline V gene sequence: CDR1 MNHEY, CDR2 SMNVEV (reference sequence). The CDR3 extends over 17 amino acids. V was trimmed by 4 bases and J by 3 bases, leaving 16 bases between them. The CDR3 protein is CASSWRGGHDYNSPLHF. CDR3 nucleotides: TGTGCCAGCAGTTGGCGTGGGGGGCACGACTATAATTCACCCCTCCACTTT.

There are many counts of this clonotype. This chain links TRBV24-1 with TRBJ2-2; D possibly uses TRBD1 or TRBD2 (5 bases each). The V end lost 5 bases, the J end lost 0 bases, and 12 bases lay between the germline ends. The CDR3 runs 16 residues. Germline V lookup: CDR1 KGHDR, CDR2 SFDVKD. The CDR3 is CATSAPGLTNTGELFF. CDR3 coding DNA: TGTGCCACCAGTGCCCCGGGGCTGACGAACACCGGGGAGCTGTTTTTT.

This clonotype has at least ten counts. The chain couples TRBV2 to TRBJ2-7; unclear D gene. V lost 4 bases and J lost 5, with 12 bases in between. CDR3 size: 13 residues. CDR1 and CDR2 from the germline V gene are SNHLY and FYNNEI. CDR3 protein: CASSVWQVNEQYF. The CDR3, as DNA: TGTGCCAGCAGTGTGTGGCAGGTTAACGAGCAGTACTTC.

The rearrangement uses TRBV6-1 and TRBJ1-1; 8 nucleotides match TRBD1. Trimming removed 6 bases from V and 4 bases from J; junction bases left unmatched: 10. The CDR3 consists of 15 residues. Looked up from germline, CDR1 is MNHNS and CDR2 is SASEGT. The CDR3 DNA reads TGTGCCAGCAGCCACCCGACAGGGGTAGGCACTGAAGCTTTCTTT. This translates into CASSHPTGVGTEAFF.

This clonotype has ten or more counts. This chain links TRBV20-1 with TRBJ1-3, with a weak D call TRBD1 (6 bases). Germline values: CDR1 DFQATT, CDR2 SNEGSKA (reference sequence). V was pared by 1 base and J by 3 bases, with 7 bases between. This CDR3 region has 13 residues. The CDR3 spells CSARAQGGNTIYF. In DNA, the CDR3 is TGCAGTGCTAGAGCACAGGGTGGAAACACCATATATTTT.

The chain uses TRBV7-9 and TRBJ2-1, with 9 bases that match TRBD1. The CDR3 is 17 amino acids. V shed 5 bases and J 7 bases; nucleotides not matched to a gene: 15. Germline V gives CDR1 SEHNR, CDR2 FQNEAQ (reference sequence). This chain's CDR3 is CASSPSQPQGASNEQFF. The CDR3 DNA reads as TGTGCCAGCAGCCCCTCCCAGCCACAGGGGGCTTCTAATGAGCAGTTCTTC.

This clonotype was observed at least ten times. This chain links TRBV15 with TRBJ2-4, with 9 positions matching TRBD2. V dropped 5 bases and J dropped 0; count of bases not matched to a gene: 8. This CDR3 has 17 residues. CDR1 and CDR2 from the germline V gene are LNHNV and YYDKDF (reference sequence). CDR3 residues: CATSRGREGLAKNIQYF. The CDR3 DNA reads TGTGCCACCAGCCGAGGGCGGGAGGGCCTAGCCAAAAACATTCAGTACTTC.

This clonotype appeared a few times. The chain is built from TRBV27 and TRBJ2-7; D might be TRBD1 (6 bases). Germline CDR1 is MNHEY and CDR2 is SMNVEV (reference sequence). The CDR3 sequence is 14 residues long. V was trimmed by 4 bases and J by 5 bases, leaving 15 bases between them. CDR3 sequence reads: CASSSQGRGDEQYF. CDR3 DNA sequence: TGTGCCAGCAGTTCCCAGGGGAGAGGGGACGAGCAGTACTTC.

Turning to this clonotype: It may be a read error: a sequence one base away is much more abundant. The chain has TRBV7-9 and TRBJ2-7; TRBD2 might be the D (6 bases). Germline V lookup: CDR1 SEHNR, CDR2 FQNEAQ (reference sequence). There are 13 residues in the CDR3. V shed 5 bases and J shed 8 bases, with 16 bases lying between them. The CDR3 DNA is TGTGCCAGCAGCCCGGGGACTGTTTACCAGCAGTACTTC. Its protein is CASSPGTVYQQYF.

The table lists this clonotype with many counts. This chain connects TRBV29-1 to TRBJ2-7; D is ambiguous. V was trimmed by 5 bases and J by 6 bases, leaving 17 bases between them. Germline V gene sequence: CDR1 SQVTM, CDR2 ANQGSEA. The CDR3 consists of 13 residues. The CDR3 region is CSVSHPESGEQYF. CDR3 DNA sequence: TGCAGCGTTTCCCATCCGGAGTCGGGCGAGCAGTACTTC.

This clonotype was observed at least ten times. The rearrangement uses TRBV27 and TRBJ1-1, with 11 nucleotides matching TRBD1. V was clipped by 6 bases and J by 7 bases; unmatched bases: 7. The CDR3 sequence is 14 residues long. Per the germline V gene, CDR1 is MNHEY and CDR2 is SMNVEV (reference sequence). The DNA of the CDR3 is TGTGCCAGCAGACCCGGGACAGGGGGAAATGAAGCTTTCTTT. It yields the protein CASRPGTGGNEAFF.

This clonotype was recorded at least ten times. The chain combines TRBV28 with TRBJ1-1; 11 bases are a match to TRBD1. Germline loops: CDR1 MDHEN, CDR2 SYDVKM. This CDR3 has 15 residues. After removal of 5 bases from V and 5 bases from J, the junction contained 7 bases not matched to a gene. This chain's CDR3 is CASSGPGQGGTEAFF. CDR3 bases: TGTGCCAGCAGTGGGCCGGGACAGGGGGGGACTGAAGCTTTCTTT. The complete variable domain, with remaining parts taken from reference TRBV28 and TRBJ1-1, reads DVKVTQSSRYLVKRTGEKVFLECVQDMDHENMFWYRQDPGLGLRLIYFSYDVKMKEKGDIPEGYSVSREKKERFSLILESASTNQTSMYLCASSGPGQGGTEAFFGQGTRLTVV.

The V and J genes are TRBV18 and TRBJ2-1, with TRBD1 identical over 7 bases. This CDR3 spans 16 amino acids. Germline values: CDR1 KGHSH, CDR2 LQKENI. The trim removed 5 bases at V and 5 bases at J, leaving 12 bases unmatched. CDR3 sequence (DNA): TGTGCCAGCTCATTCACCGGGACAGCTCCCCACAATGAGCAGTTCTTC. It specifies CASSFTGTAPHNEQFF.

Concerning this clonotype itself: The final CDR3 position lacks the conserved phenylalanine or tryptophan, pointing to a likely read error. V and J are TRBV29-1 and TRBJ1-5; D is perhaps TRBD1 (6 bases). Germline values: CDR1 SQVTM, CDR2 ANQGSEA. CDR3 length: 13 residues. V lost 4 bases, J lost 0 bases, and 7 bases lay in between. CDR3 DNA sequence: TGCAGCGTTGGGACAGCTAGCAATCAGCCCCAGCATTCT. This codes for CSVGTASNQPQHS.

Many counts were recorded for this clonotype. The V call is TRBV28, the J call TRBJ2-7, with D possibly being TRBD1 (6 bases). Trimming removed 5 bases at V and 2 bases at J, with 13 bases between. This CDR3 comprises 14 residues. Germline V gene lookup returns CDR1 MDHEN and CDR2 SYDVKM. CDR3 DNA: TGTGCCAGCAGTCTGAAGACAGGAGCCTACGAGCAGTACTTC. It translates to CASSLKTGAYEQYF.

This clonotype has at least ten counts. The chain links TRBV12-3 or TRBV12-4 to TRBJ2-5; 7 nucleotides align to TRBD2. With V trimmed by 5 bases and J by 4 bases, 13 bases remained unmatched. The CDR3 contains 16 residues. DNA of the CDR3: TGTGCCAGCAGTCCGGGGGGAGTCTACTTTGCAGAGACCCAGTACTTC. It codes for CASSPGGVYFAETQYF.

This clonotype has a count of ten or more. CDR3 sequence (DNA): TGTGCCAGCAGCCCAGGTTCAGGGTATGGCTACACCTTC. This gives the protein CASSPGSGYGYTF. V gene TRBV7-9 combines with J gene TRBJ1-2; a weak D match, TRBD1 (5 bases). CDR3 length equals 13 residues. Germline loops: CDR1 SEHNR, CDR2 FQNEAQ (reference sequence). V lost 5 bases and J lost 5, with 12 bases in between.

This clonotype has a count of ten or more. The V gene is TRBV11-2, the J gene TRBJ2-5; D unclear. Germline V gives CDR1 SGHAT, CDR2 FQNNGV. Trimming took off 2 bases at V and 0 bases at J, with 19 bases between the two ends. The CDR3 loop spans 18 amino acids. This chain's CDR3 is CASSLSYQAYPNQETQYF. Written as DNA, the CDR3 is TGTGCCAGCAGCTTATCATACCAAGCGTACCCCAACCAAGAGACCCAGTACTTC.

This clonotype was seen repeatedly, ten times or more. The CDR3 DNA is TGTGCCAGCAGCTTAGCGGCTTACGGGAGGGCCCTTACAGATACGCAGTATTTT. Its protein product is CASSLAAYGRALTDTQYF. This rearrangement joins TRBV7-2 to TRBJ2-3; 8 bases align to TRBD2. Unmatched junction bases numbered 11, after V lost 0 bases and J lost 3 bases. Germline loops: CDR1 SGHTA, CDR2 FQGNSA. CDR3 length equals 18 residues.

This clonotype was seen more than once but under ten times. The rearrangement links TRBV6-5 to TRBJ2-3; D not certain. CDR3 length: 11 residues. Trimming stripped 6 bases from V and 3 bases from J, with 4 bases between. CDR1 and CDR2 from the germline V gene are MNHEY and SVGAGI. CDR3 sequence: CASRFTDTQYF. The CDR3 bases are TGTGCCAGCAGGTTTACAGATACGCAGTATTTT.

This clonotype has a count of ten or more. This rearrangement joins TRBV5-5 to TRBJ2-7; the D gene is possibly TRBD1 (6 bases). Germline loops: CDR1 SGHKS, CDR2 YYEKEE (reference sequence). The CDR3 spans 14 residues. V was pared by 1 base and J by 0 bases, with 8 bases between. CDR3: CASSLTGFSYEQYF. The CDR3 coding sequence is TGTGCCAGCAGCTTGACAGGGTTCTCCTACGAGCAGTACTTC. The entire variable domain, with the rest obtained from reference TRBV5-5 and TRBJ2-7, is as follows: DAGVTQSPTHLIKTRGQQVTLRCSPISGHKSVSWYQQVLGQGPQFIFQYYEKEERGRGNFPDRFSARQFPNYSSELNVNALLLGDSALYLCASSLTGFSYEQYFGPGTRLTVT.

In its sample, this clonotype was seen many times. The rearrangement links TRBV19 to TRBJ2-7, with a weak D call TRBD2 (6 bases). Trimming stripped 9 bases from V and 0 bases from J, with 12 bases between. The CDR3 length is 13 residues. The germline V gene has CDR1 LNHDA and CDR2 SQIVND (reference sequence). CDR3 in amino acids: CASEEGNSYEQYF. For the CDR3, the DNA is TGTGCCAGCGAGGAGGGCAACTCCTACGAGCAGTACTTC.

This clonotype was seen ten or more times. This rearrangement joins TRBV20-1 to TRBJ2-3, with a possible D match to TRBD2 (6 bases). The CDR3 contains 15 residues. CDR1 is DFQATT and CDR2 is SNEGSKA in the germline V gene (reference sequence). V lost 3 bases to trimming and J lost 5 bases, with 18 bases between them. The CDR3 DNA reads as TGCAGTGCTAGTCCAAAGCGGGCCCCAATAGATACGCAGTATTTT. Amino acid sequence: CSASPKRAPIDTQYF.

This clonotype was seen many times. The chain is built from TRBV27 and TRBJ1-1; no firm D call. Trimming left V 4 bases short and J 1 base short, with 10 bases between. This CDR3 is 14 amino acids long. Germline CDR1 and CDR2: MNHEY and SMNVEV (reference sequence). The CDR3 is CASSWATSNTEAFF. The CDR3 DNA reads TGTGCCAGCAGTTGGGCAACCTCGAACACTGAAGCTTTCTTT.